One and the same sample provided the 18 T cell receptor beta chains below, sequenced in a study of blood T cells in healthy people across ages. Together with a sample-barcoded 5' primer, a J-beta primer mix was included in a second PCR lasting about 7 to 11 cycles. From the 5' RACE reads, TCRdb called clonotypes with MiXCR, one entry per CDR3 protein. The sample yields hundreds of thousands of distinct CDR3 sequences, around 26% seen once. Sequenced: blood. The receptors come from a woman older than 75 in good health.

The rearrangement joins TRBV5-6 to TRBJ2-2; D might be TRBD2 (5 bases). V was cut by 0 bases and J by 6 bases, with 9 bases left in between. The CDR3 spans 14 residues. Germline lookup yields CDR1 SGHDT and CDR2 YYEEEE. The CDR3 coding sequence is TGTGCCAGCAGCTTGGGTACTAGTGCCGGGGAGCTGTTTTTT. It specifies CASSLGTSAGELFF. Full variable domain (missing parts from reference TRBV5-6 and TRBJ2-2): DAGVTQSPTHLIKTRGQQVTLRCSPKSGHDTVSWYQQALGQGPQFIFQYYEEEERQRGNFPDRFSGHQFPNYSSELNVNALLLGDSALYLCASSLGTSAGELFFGEGSRLTVL.

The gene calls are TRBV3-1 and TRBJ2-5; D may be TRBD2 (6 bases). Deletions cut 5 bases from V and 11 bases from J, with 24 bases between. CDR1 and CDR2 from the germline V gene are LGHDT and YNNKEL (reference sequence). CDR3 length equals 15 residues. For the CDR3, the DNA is TGTGCCAGCAGCGACGCCGGACTTGGGAGGAATGAGCAGTACTTC. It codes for CASSDAGLGRNEQYF.

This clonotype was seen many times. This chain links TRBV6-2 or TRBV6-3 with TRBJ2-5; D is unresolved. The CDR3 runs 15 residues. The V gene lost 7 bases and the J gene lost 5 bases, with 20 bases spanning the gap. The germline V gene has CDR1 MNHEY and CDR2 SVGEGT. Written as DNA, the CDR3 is TGTGCCAGCAACATAGGGCTCTTCCCGTCGGAGACCCAGTACTTC. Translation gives CASNIGLFPSETQYF.

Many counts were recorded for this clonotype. The CDR3 region is CASSPGLAGGIYEQYF. CDR3 sequence (DNA): TGTGCCAGCAGCCCAGGCCTAGCGGGGGGGATCTACGAGCAGTACTTC. The chain recombines TRBV6-2 or TRBV6-3 with TRBJ2-7; 12 bases fit TRBD2. Germline assignment: CDR1 MNHEY and CDR2 SVGEGT. The CDR3 extends over 16 amino acids. The V and J ends lost 6 bases and 3 bases, in that order; junction bases with no gene match: 9.

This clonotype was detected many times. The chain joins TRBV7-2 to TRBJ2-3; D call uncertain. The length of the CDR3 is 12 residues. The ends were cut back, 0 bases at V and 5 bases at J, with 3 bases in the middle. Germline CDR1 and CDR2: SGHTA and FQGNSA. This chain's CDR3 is CASSLAIDTQYF. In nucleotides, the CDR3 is TGTGCCAGCAGCTTAGCTATAGATACGCAGTATTTT.

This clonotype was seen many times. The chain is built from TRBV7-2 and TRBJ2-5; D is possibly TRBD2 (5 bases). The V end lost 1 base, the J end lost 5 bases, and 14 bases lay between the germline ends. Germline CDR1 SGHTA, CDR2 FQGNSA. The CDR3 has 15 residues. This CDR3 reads CASSLVAGSRETQYF. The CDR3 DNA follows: TGTGCCAGCAGCTTAGTTGCGGGTAGTAGGGAGACCCAGTACTTC.

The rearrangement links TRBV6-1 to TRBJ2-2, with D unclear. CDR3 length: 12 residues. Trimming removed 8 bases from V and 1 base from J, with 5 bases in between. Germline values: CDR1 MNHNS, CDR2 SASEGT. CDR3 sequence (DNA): TGTGCCAGCTGCCGGAACACCGGGGAGCTGTTTTTT. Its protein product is CASCRNTGELFF.

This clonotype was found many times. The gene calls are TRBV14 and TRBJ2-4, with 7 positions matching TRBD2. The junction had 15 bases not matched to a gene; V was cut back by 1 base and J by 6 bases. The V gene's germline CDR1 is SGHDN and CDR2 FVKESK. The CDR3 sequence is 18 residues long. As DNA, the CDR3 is TGTGCCAGCAGCCAAGGGAGCGGGGCTAGGGTCTCCAGAAACATTCAGTACTTC. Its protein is CASSQGSGARVSRNIQYF.

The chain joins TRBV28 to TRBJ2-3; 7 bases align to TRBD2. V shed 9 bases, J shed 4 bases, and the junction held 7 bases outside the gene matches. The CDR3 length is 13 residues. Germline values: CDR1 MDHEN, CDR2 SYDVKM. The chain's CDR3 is CARSDGLADTQYF. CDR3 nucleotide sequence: TGTGCCAGGAGTGATGGACTAGCAGATACGCAGTATTTT.

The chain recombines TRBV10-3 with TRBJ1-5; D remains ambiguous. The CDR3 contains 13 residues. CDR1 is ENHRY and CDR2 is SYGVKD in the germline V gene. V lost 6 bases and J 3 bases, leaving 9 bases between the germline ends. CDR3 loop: CAIRPGPNQPQHF. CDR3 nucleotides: TGTGCCATCAGGCCCGGACCCAATCAGCCCCAGCATTTT.

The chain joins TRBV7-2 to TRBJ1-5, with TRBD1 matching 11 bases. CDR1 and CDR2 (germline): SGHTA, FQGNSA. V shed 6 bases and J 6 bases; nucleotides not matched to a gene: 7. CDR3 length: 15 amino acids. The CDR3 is CASSLDRGQGQPQHF. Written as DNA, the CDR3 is TGTGCCAGCAGTCTGGACAGGGGGCAGGGTCAGCCCCAGCATTTT.

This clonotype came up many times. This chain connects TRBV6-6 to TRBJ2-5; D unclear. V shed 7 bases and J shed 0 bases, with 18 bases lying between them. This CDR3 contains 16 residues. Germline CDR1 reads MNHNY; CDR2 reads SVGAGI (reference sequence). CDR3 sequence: CASTRYRSRDQETQYF. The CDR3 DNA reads TGTGCCAGCACGCGGTATAGGTCCCGCGACCAAGAGACCCAGTACTTC.

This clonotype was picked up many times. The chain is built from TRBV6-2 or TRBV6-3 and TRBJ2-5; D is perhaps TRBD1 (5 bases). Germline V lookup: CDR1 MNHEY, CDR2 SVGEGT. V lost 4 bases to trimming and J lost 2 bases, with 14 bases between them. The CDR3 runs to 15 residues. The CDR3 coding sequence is TGTGCCAGCAGTTTGACAGCGCCAAAACAAGAGACCCAGTACTTC. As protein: CASSLTAPKQETQYF.

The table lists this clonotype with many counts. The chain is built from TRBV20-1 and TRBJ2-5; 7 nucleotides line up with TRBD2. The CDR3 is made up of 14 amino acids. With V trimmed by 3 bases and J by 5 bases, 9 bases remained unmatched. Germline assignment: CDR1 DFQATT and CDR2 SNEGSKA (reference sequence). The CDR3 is CSASSGTTRETQYF. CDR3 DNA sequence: TGCAGTGCTAGCTCCGGGACTACCCGGGAGACCCAGTACTTC.

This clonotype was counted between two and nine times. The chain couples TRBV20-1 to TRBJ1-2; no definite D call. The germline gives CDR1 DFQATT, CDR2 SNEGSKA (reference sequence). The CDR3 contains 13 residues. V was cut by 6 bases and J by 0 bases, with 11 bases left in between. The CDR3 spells CSATPPPNYGYTF. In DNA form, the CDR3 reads TGCAGTGCCACCCCTCCCCCTAACTATGGCTACACCTTC.

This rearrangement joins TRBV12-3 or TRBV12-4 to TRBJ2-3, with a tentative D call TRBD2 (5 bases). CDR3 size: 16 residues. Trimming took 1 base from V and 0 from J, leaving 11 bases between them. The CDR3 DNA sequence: TGTGCCAGCAGTTTAGGGGGTAGCGTGAGCACAGATACGCAGTATTTT. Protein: CASSLGGSVSTDTQYF.

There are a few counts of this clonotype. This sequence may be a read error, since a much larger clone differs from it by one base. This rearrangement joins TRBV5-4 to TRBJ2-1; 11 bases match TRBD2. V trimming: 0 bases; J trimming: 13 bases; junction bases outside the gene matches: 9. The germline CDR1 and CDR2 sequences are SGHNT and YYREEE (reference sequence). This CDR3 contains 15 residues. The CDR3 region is CASSLETSGTGTQFF. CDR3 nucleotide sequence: TGTGCCAGCAGCTTGGAGACTAGCGGGACGGGGACCCAGTTCTTC. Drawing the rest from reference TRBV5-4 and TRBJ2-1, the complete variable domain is ETGVTQSPTHLIKTRGQQVTLRCSSQSGHNTVSWYQQALGQGPQFIFQYYREEENGRGNFPPRFSGLQFPNYSSELNVNALELDDSALYLCASSLETSGTGTQFFGPGTRLTVL.

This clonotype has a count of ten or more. CDR3 sequence (DNA): TGTGCCAGCAGCCACGGCCAATCTAGCGGGGGTCAAGAGACCCAGTACTTC. Translation: CASSHGQSSGGQETQYF. The chain carries TRBV12-3 or TRBV12-4 and TRBJ2-5; TRBD2 matches at 10 bases. CDR3 length: 17 residues. V was pared by 6 bases and J by 2 bases, with 12 bases of the junction left unmatched.